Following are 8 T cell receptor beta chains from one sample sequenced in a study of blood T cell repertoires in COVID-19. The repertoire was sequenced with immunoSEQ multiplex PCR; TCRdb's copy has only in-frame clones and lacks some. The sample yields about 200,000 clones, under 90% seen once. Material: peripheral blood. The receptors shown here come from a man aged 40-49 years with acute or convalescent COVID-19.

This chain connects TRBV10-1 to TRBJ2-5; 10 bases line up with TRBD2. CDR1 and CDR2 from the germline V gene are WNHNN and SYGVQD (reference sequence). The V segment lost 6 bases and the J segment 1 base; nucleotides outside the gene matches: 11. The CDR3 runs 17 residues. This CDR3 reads CASRILAGELVQETQYF. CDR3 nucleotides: TGCGCCAGCAGAATCCTAGCGGGGGAATTGGTCCAAGAGACCCAGTACTTC.

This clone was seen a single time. CDR3 protein: CASSPTTGSSSYEQYF. CDR3 sequence (DNA): TGTGCCAGCAGCCCGACGACAGGGTCAAGCTCCTACGAGCAGTACTTC. The chain combines TRBV3-1 (or the pseudogene TRBV3-2) with TRBJ2-7; 7 bases map to TRBD1. V was clipped by 4 bases and J by 0 bases; unmatched bases: 9. The CDR3 runs 16 residues. Germline CDR1 and CDR2: LGHDT and YNNKEL (reference sequence).

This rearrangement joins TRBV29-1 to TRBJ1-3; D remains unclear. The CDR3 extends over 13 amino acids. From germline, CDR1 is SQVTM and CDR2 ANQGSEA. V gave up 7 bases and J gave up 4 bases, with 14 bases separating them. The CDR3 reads CSALSRRGNTIYF. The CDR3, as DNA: TGCAGCGCCCTATCAAGGCGGGGAAACACCATATATTTT.

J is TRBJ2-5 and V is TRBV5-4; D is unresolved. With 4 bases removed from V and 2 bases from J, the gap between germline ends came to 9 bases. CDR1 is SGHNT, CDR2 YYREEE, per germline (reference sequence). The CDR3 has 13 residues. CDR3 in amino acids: CASSRFIQETQYF. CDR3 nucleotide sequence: TGTGCCAGCAGCCGTTTTATTCAAGAGACCCAGTACTTC.

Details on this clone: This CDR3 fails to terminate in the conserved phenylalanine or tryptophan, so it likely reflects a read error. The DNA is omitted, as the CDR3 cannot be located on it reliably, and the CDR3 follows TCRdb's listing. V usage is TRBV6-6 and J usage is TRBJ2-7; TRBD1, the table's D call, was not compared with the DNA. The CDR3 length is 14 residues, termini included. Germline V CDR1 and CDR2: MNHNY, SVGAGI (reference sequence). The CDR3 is CASSPTGQLRRHGI.

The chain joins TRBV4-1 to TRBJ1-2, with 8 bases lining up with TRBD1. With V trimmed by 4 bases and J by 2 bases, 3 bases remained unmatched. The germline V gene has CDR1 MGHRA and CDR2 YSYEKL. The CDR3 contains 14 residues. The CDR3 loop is CASSPRTGNYGYTF. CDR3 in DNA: TGCGCCAGCAGCCCAAGGACAGGGAACTATGGCTACACCTTC.

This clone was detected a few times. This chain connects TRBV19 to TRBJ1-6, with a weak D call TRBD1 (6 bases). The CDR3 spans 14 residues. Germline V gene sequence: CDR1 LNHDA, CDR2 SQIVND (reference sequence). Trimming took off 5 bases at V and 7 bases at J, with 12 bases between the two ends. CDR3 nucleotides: TGTGCCAGTAGTCTTGCCAGGGGAAATTCACCCCTCCACTTT. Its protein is CASSLARGNSPLHF.

The CDR3 reads CASSLRLSGGPRGEQFF. The CDR3 region has the DNA TGTGCCAGCAGCTTGCGCCTTAGCGGGGGCCCCAGGGGTGAGCAGTTCTTC. The rearrangement links TRBV5-8 to TRBJ2-1, with 9 bases fitting TRBD2. CDR1 and CDR2 from the germline V gene are SGHTS and YDEGEE. Trimming cost V 1 base and J 9 bases; bases outside gene matches: 14. This CDR3 has 17 residues.